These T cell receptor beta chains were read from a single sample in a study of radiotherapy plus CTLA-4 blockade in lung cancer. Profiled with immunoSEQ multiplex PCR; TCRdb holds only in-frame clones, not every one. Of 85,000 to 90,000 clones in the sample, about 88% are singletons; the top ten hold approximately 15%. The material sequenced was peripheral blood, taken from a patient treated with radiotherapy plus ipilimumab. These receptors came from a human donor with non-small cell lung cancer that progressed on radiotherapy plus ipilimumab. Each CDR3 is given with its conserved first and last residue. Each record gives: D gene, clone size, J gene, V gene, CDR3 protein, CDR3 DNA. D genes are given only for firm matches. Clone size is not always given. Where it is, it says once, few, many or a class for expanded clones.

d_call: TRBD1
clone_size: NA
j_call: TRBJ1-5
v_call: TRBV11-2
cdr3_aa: CASSLTGVPDQPQHF
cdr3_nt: TGTGCCAGCAGCCTTACAGGGGTACCCGATCAGCCCCAGCATTTT

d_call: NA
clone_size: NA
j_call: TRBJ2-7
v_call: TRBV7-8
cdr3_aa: CASSLGVGRGAYEQYF
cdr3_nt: TGTGCCAGCAGCTTAGGGGTCGGGAGAGGGGCCTACGAGCAGTACTTC

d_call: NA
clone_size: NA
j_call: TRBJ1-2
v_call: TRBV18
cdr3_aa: CASSPLTVAYGYTF
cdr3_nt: TGTGCCAGCTCACCATTAACAGTCGCCTATGGCTACACCTTC

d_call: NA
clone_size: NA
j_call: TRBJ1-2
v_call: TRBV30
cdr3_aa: CAWSKIQVNYGYTF
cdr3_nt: TGTGCCTGGAGTAAAATCCAGGTTAACTATGGCTACACCTTC

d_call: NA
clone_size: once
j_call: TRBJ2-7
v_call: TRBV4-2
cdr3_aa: CASSQGQAYEQYF
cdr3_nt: TGTGCCAGCAGCCAAGGACAAGCCTACGAGCAGTACTTC

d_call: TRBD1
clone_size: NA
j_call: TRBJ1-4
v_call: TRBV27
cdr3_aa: CASSFTLPELSGQGGSTNEKLFF
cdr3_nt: TGTGCCAGCAGTTTTACTTTACCGGAGCTCTCCGGACAGGGGGGGTCAACTAATGAAAAACTGTTTTTT

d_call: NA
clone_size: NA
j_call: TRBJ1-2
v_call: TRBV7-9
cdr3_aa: CASSLNGEEHIYGYTF
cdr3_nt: TGTGCCAGCAGCCTAAATGGGGAAGAACACATCTATGGCTACACCTTC

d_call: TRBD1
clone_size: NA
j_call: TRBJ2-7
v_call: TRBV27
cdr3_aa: CASSLSPGQDEQYF
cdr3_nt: TGTGCCAGCAGTTTATCCCCGGGACAGGACGAGCAGTACTTC

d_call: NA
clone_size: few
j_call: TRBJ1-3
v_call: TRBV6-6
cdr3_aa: CASSYSADSGNTIYF
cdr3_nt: TGTGCCAGCAGTTACTCCGCGGACTCTGGAAACACCATATATTTT

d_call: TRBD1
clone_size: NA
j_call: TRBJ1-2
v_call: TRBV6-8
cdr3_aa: CARGTGSYGYTF
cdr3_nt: TGTGCCAGAGGGACAGGGAGCTATGGCTACACCTTC

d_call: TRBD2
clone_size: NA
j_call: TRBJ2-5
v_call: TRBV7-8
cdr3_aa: CASSRAGSGETQYF
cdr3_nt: TGTGCCAGCAGCCGAGCGGGGAGTGGGGAGACCCAGTACTTC

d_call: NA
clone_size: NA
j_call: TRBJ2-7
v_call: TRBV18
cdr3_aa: CASSPTLGLSSYEQYF
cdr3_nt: TGTGCCAGCTCACCAACACTAGGATTAAGCTCCTACGAGCAGTACTTC

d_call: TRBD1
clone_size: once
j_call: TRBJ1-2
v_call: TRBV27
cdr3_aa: CASSPTGSVGYTF
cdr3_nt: TGTGCCAGCAGTCCGACAGGGAGCGTGGGCTACACCTTC

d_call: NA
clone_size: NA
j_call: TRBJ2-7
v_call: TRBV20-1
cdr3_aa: CSARRSYEQYF
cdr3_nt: TGCAGTGCTAGGAGGTCCTACGAGCAGTACTTC

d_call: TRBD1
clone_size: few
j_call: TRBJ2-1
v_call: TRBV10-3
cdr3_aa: CAISEQGNNEQFF
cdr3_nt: TGTGCCATCAGTGAACAGGGGAACAATGAGCAGTTCTTC

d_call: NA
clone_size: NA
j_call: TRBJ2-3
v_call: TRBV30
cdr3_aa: CAWSGRGLPDTQYF
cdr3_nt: TGTGCCTGGAGTGGTCGGGGGCTACCAGATACGCAGTATTTT